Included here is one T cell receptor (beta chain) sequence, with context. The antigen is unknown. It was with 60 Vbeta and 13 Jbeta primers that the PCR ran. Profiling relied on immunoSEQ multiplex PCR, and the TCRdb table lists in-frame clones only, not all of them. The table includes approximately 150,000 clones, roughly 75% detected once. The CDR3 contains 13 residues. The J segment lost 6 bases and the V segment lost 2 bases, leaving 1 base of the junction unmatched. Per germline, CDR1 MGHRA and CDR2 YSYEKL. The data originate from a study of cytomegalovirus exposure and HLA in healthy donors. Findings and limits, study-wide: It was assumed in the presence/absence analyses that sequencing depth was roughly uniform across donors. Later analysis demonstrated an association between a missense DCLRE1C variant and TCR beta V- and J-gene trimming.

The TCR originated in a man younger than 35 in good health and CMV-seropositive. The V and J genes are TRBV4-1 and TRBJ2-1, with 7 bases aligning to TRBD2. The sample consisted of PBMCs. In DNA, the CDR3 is TGCGCCAGCAGCCAACGACTAGCCAATGAGCAGTTCTTC. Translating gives CASSQRLANEQFF.